The rows below give T cell receptor beta chains drawn from one sample of a study of identifying expanded T cells in peripheral blood. The repertoire was sequenced with immunoSEQ multiplex PCR; TCRdb's copy has only in-frame clones and lacks some. Here the sample spans about 98,000 clones, about 87% being singletons. The sequenced material came from blood. The receptors originated from a person aged 18-70 years in good health. Each CDR3 is given with its conserved first and last residue. The order of the fields is J gene, D gene, clone size, V gene, CDR3 DNA, CDR3 protein. A D gene is named only where the DNA matches it firmly. Not all rows give a size; the values are once, few, many and, for expanded clones, a class.

>TRBJ2-6|TRBD1|.|TRBV7-3
TGTGCCAGCAGCTTAGCGGTAGGGGGCGCGACCGGGGCCAACGTCCTGACTTTC
CASSLAVGGATGANVLTF
>TRBJ1-6|.|.|TRBV21-1
TGTGCCAGCAGCAAAGAGGGGCGTAGGACACCCCTCCACTTT
CASSKEGRRTPLHF
>TRBJ2-2|.|.|TRBV7-7
TGTGCCAACTTCAGACCAGGGAACACCGGGGAGCTGTTTTTT
CANFRPGNTGELFF
>TRBJ1-2|TRBD1|once|TRBV7-9
TGTGCCAGCAGCGAGGGCTTGGGACAGGGACATGGCTACACCTTC
CASSEGLGQGHGYTF
>TRBJ2-3|TRBD1|.|TRBV19
TGTGCCAGTAGTATTGACAGGGGCCCCACAGATACGCAGTATTTT
CASSIDRGPTDTQYF
>TRBJ1-4|.|.|TRBV28
TGTGCCAGCAGTTCCCTACAATCCGGACGGGAAAAACTGTTTTTT
CASSSLQSGREKLFF
>TRBJ2-5|.|.|TRBV25-1
TGTGCCAGCAGTGAAATCCGGTTTGTTGAGACCCAGTACTTC
CASSEIRFVETQYF
>TRBJ1-2|TRBD1|few|TRBV28
TGTGCCAGCAGGAAGATAAAACCGGGACAGGCATTTTATGGCTACACCTTC
CASRKIKPGQAFYGYTF
>TRBJ2-3|.|.|TRBV9
TGTGCCAGCAGCGTAAACAGGGGGGGAGGCACAGATACGCAGTATTTT
CASSVNRGGGTDTQYF
>TRBJ2-1|TRBD2|.|TRBV5-1
TGCGCCAGCAGCTTGGGCGCGGGAGTATCCTACAATGAGCAGTTCTTC
CASSLGAGVSYNEQFF
>TRBJ2-2|.|.|TRBV7-9
TGTGCCAGCAGCCTCTTACCCGGGGAGCTGTTTTTT
CASSLLPGELFF
>TRBJ2-7|.|.|TRBV28
TGTGCCAGTACCTCCCCTTTAGCGCGAACACTCTACGAGCAGTACTTC
CASTSPLARTLYEQYF
>TRBJ1-1|.|few|TRBV29-1
TGCAGCGTTGAAACAGGGATGAACACTGAAGCTTTCTTT
CSVETGMNTEAFF
>TRBJ1-2|TRBD1|.|TRBV6-6
TGTGCCAGCAGTCCCCCGGGACAGGACACACCCAACACCTTC
CASSPPGQDTPNTF
>TRBJ2-7|TRBD2|.|TRBV18
TGTGCCAGCTCACCAGGGACTAGCGGAACCTACGAGCAGTACTTC
CASSPGTSGTYEQYF
>TRBJ1-5|.|.|TRBV27
TGTGCCAGCAGCTCGGGCGGGCCCCAGCATTTT
CASSSGGPQHF
>TRBJ2-5|.|.|TRBV5-1
TGCGCCAGCAGGGCGGACACCCAAGAGACCCAGTACTTC
CASRADTQETQYF